The rows below give T cell receptor beta chains drawn from one sample of a study of T cell repertoires in cytomegalovirus infection. TCRdb used MiXCR to reprocess the reads, holding one entry per CDR3 protein. The sample has about 260,000 distinct CDR3 sequences; approximately 14% are singletons. Material: PBMCs. These TCRs come from a human donor in good health (CMV status not recorded). Some clones in this sample may be carry-over from other donors' samples. Both conserved end residues are part of each CDR3. A D gene is named only where the DNA matches it firmly. The size field is filled for only some rows; it gives once, few, many or a size class.

cdr3_nt | cdr3_aa | d_call | j_call | clone_size | v_call
TGTGCCAGCAGTGCCGGGAGACAGTTCTACGAGCAGTACTTC | CASSAGRQFYEQYF | NA | TRBJ2-7 | few | TRBV12-3/TRBV12-4
TGTGCCAGCAGCTTAGCGGACCGGATCCAGCATTTT | CASSLADRIQHF | NA | TRBJ1-5 | many | TRBV7-2
TGTGCCAGCAGTTTAGGGCCATGGGAGCCCCAGCATTTT | CASSLGPWEPQHF | NA | TRBJ1-5 | many | TRBV27
TGTGCCAGCAGTCTACAGGGGGCGAAAGGCTACACCTTC | CASSLQGAKGYTF | TRBD1 | TRBJ1-2 | few | TRBV28
TGTGCCAGCAGCAACCGGGACAGGGGCGATAATGAGCAGTTCTTC | CASSNRDRGDNEQFF | TRBD1 | TRBJ2-1 | many | TRBV7-9
TGTGCCAGCAGTCCCGGACTAGCGGAGAACTACGAGCAGTACTTC | CASSPGLAENYEQYF | TRBD2 | TRBJ2-7 | many | TRBV28
TGTGCCAGCTCACCGTCCGGGAAAAGCAATCAGCCCCAGCATTTT | CASSPSGKSNQPQHF | NA | TRBJ1-5 | few | TRBV18
TGCGCCAGCAGCTTTACTAGCGGCTACGAGCAGTACTTC | CASSFTSGYEQYF | TRBD2 | TRBJ2-7 | few | TRBV5-1
TGCAGCGTTGACGTAGACAGGCGGGTTCTGAATGAGCAGTTCTTC | CSVDVDRRVLNEQFF | NA | TRBJ2-1 | NA | TRBV29-1
TGTGCCAGCAGCTCCGGGACAGGGGACTATGGCTACACCTTC | CASSSGTGDYGYTF | TRBD1 | TRBJ1-2 | NA | TRBV7-9
TGCGCCAGCAGCCGGGACAGGGGAGATCAGCCCCAGCATTTT | CASSRDRGDQPQHF | TRBD1 | TRBJ1-5 | many | TRBV4-1
TGTGCCAGCAGTTCACCGGGACAGCTCAATCAGCCCCAGCATTTT | CASSSPGQLNQPQHF | TRBD1 | TRBJ1-5 | many | TRBV28
TGTGCCAGCGAGAGTTACCGATCAAAAGAGACCCAGTACTTC | CASESYRSKETQYF | NA | TRBJ2-5 | few | TRBV28
TGTGCCAGCAGTTATACCCGACCCCCCCGGGACAGGGGGACGAACACCGGGGAGCTGTTTTTT | CASSYTRPPRDRGTNTGELFF | TRBD1 | TRBJ2-2 | few | TRBV28
TGCGCCAGCAGTGACCTCCCGGCTAGCGGACTTTACAATGAGCAGTTCTTC | CASSDLPASGLYNEQFF | TRBD2 | TRBJ2-1 | NA | TRBV10-2